These 20 T cell receptor beta chains came from one sample sequenced in a study of T cells in Graves' hyperthyroidism and ophthalmopathy. From RNA transcripts, TCR beta CDR3 regions were amplified. Using the HTBI primer set, a first-round RT-PCR was run on the TCR CDR3. TCRdb fed the multiplex PCR reads into MiXCR, producing one record per CDR3 protein. Here the sample spans almost 600,000 distinct CDR3 sequences, approximately 15% being singletons. Sequencing was carried out using blood. These receptors were obtained from a woman in her twenties or thirties with Graves' hyperthyroidism that later progressed to Graves' ophthalmopathy.

V is TRBV7-2 and J is TRBJ2-5, with D possibly TRBD2 on 5 matching bases. The germline gives CDR1 SGHTA, CDR2 FQGNSA. With 2 bases removed from V and 2 bases from J, the gap between germline ends came to 15 bases. The CDR3 is made up of 16 amino acids. CDR3 sequence reads: CASSLSGGSGQETQYF. The CDR3 nucleotides read TGTGCCAGCAGCTTATCCGGCGGCAGCGGACAAGAGACCCAGTACTTC.

This clonotype was recorded at least ten times. The J gene is TRBJ1-1, the V gene TRBV6-5; a weak D match, TRBD1 (5 bases). In germline, CDR1 is MNHEY, CDR2 SVGAGI. CDR3 length equals 15 residues. Trimming removed 2 bases at V and 2 bases at J, with 12 bases between. In DNA, the CDR3 is TGTGCCAGCAGTTACGGGGCACCGCCCAACACTGAAGCTTTCTTT. It specifies CASSYGAPPNTEAFF.

This clonotype occurred many times. The rearrangement links TRBV18 to TRBJ1-1, with 10 bases matching TRBD1. CDR3 length equals 14 residues. The germline V gene encodes CDR1 KGHSH and CDR2 LQKENI. The J segment lost 11 bases and the V segment lost 5 bases, leaving 11 bases of the junction unmatched. The CDR3: CASSITGQGEGAFF. The CDR3 nucleotides read TGTGCCAGCTCAATCACAGGACAGGGGGAGGGCGCTTTCTTT.

Points on this clonotype: A much larger clone lies one base from this, so it may be a read error. The chain uses TRBV27 and TRBJ1-1, with D unclear. The CDR3 contains 13 residues. In germline, CDR1 is MNHEY, CDR2 SMNVEV (reference sequence). Trimming took off 7 bases at V and 6 bases at J, with 15 bases between the two ends. The CDR3 sequence: CASMLAYSSEAFF. DNA for the CDR3: TGTGCCAGCATGCTCGCCTACAGTTCTGAAGCTTTCTTT.

This CDR3 is CSARGRPTGELFF. The CDR3 bases are TGCAGTGCTAGAGGACGGCCGACCGGGGAGCTGTTTTTT. The chain has TRBV20-1 and TRBJ2-2, with D hard to call. CDR3 length: 13 residues. V lost 1 base and J lost 5, with 8 bases in between. Germline-derived CDR1 and CDR2 are DFQATT and SNEGSKA (reference sequence).

The table lists this clonotype with a few counts. The chain employs TRBV4-3 and TRBJ2-2, with 9 bases identical to TRBD1. The CDR3 loop spans 17 amino acids. CDR1 is LGHNA and CDR2 is YSLEER in the germline V gene. Trimming at V came to 3 bases and at J to 5 bases, leaving 10 bases not matched to a gene. The CDR3 reads CASSQETQGAWTGELFF. CDR3 DNA sequence: TGCGCCAGCAGCCAGGAGACACAGGGGGCTTGGACCGGGGAGCTGTTTTTT.

This clonotype was counted at least ten times. This chain joins TRBV15 and TRBJ1-4, with a possible D match to TRBD1 (6 bases). The ends were cut back, 6 bases at V and 0 bases at J, with 14 bases in the middle. Germline loops: CDR1 LNHNV, CDR2 YYDKDF (reference sequence). CDR3 size: 16 residues. CDR3: CATRSMGGSTNEKLFF. The CDR3 nucleotides read TGTGCCACCAGGTCGATGGGGGGCTCAACTAATGAAAAACTGTTTTTT.

This sequence joins TRBV18 and TRBJ2-7; D not certain. Trimming pared 3 bases from V and 0 bases from J, leaving 12 bases between. This CDR3 contains 15 residues. CDR1 and CDR2 (germline): KGHSH, LQKENI. The CDR3 loop reads CASSPTTGSSYEQYF. In DNA form, the CDR3 reads TGTGCCAGCTCACCTACCACTGGGTCCTCCTACGAGCAGTACTTC.

The chain employs TRBV7-6 and TRBJ2-1; D is unresolved. The CDR3 totals 14 residues. Deletions cut 4 bases from V and 7 bases from J, with 14 bases between. Germline V gene lookup returns CDR1 SGHVS and CDR2 FNYEAQ. The CDR3 DNA follows: TGTGCCAGCAGCTCACTTATCGGGCGTAATGAGCAGTTCTTC. Its protein product is CASSSLIGRNEQFF.

This clonotype was recorded a few times. The rearrangement uses TRBV14 and TRBJ2-1; D is possibly TRBD2 (5 bases). Germline V gene sequence: CDR1 SGHDN, CDR2 FVKESK. V was cut by 3 bases and J by 5 bases, with 14 bases left in between. The CDR3 is 15 residues long. The CDR3 loop is CASSQTRTGNNEQFF. The CDR3 region has the DNA TGTGCCAGCAGCCAGACCAGGACCGGGAACAATGAGCAGTTCTTC.

This clonotype showed up just a few times. J is TRBJ1-5 and V is TRBV19, with TRBD1 matching 9 bases. This CDR3 comprises 19 residues. Trimming at V came to 6 bases and at J to 5 bases, leaving 20 bases not matched to a gene. Germline V gene lookup returns CDR1 LNHDA and CDR2 SQIVND (reference sequence). CDR3 DNA: TGTGCCAGTAGCCTCCTCTCCGGGGGACAGGGACGTGTTGATCAGCCCCAGCATTTT. Translating it yields CASSLLSGGQGRVDQPQHF.

The rearrangement uses TRBV5-8 and TRBJ1-2, with a weak D call TRBD1 (5 bases). Per germline, CDR1 SGHTS and CDR2 YDEGEE. V dropped 6 bases and J dropped 4 bases, with 16 bases sitting between them. The CDR3 extends over 14 amino acids. The CDR3 protein is CASNQGVFGYGYTF. DNA for the CDR3: TGTGCCAGCAACCAGGGAGTTTTTGGCTATGGCTACACCTTC.

This clonotype has more than one count but fewer than ten. The V gene is TRBV30, the J gene TRBJ2-2; D remains unclear. Germline lookup yields CDR1 GTSNPN and CDR2 SVGIG (reference sequence). The CDR3 spans 11 residues. V was clipped by 3 bases and J by 6 bases, with 5 bases between them. The CDR3 coding sequence is TGTGCCTGGAGCCCCTCCGGGGAGCTGTTTTTT. It is translated as CAWSPSGELFF.

This clonotype was seen many times. The chain carries TRBV24-1 and TRBJ1-4, with D uncertain. Between the trimmed V and J ends, which lost 3 bases and 8 bases, there was a span of 12 bases. Per germline, CDR1 KGHDR and CDR2 SFDVKD. The CDR3 is made up of 14 amino acids. The CDR3 is CATSDPGPSEKLFF. Here the CDR3 DNA reads TGTGCCACCAGTGATCCGGGCCCCTCAGAAAAACTGTTTTTT.

The chain recombines TRBV20-1 with TRBJ2-7; D is perhaps TRBD2 (5 bases). V lost 7 bases and J lost 0, with 13 bases in between. Germline-derived CDR1 and CDR2 are DFQATT and SNEGSKA (reference sequence). The CDR3 totals 13 residues. CDR3: CSVKTGSSYEQYF. CDR3 coding DNA: TGCAGTGTTAAGACGGGGAGCTCCTACGAGCAGTACTTC.

This clonotype was counted ten times or more. The J gene is TRBJ2-3, the V gene TRBV20-1; D gene uncertain. The germline gives CDR1 DFQATT, CDR2 SNEGSKA (reference sequence). There are 14 residues in the CDR3. V was cut by 8 bases and J by 0 bases, with 15 bases left in between. The CDR3 sequence: CSWRSVSSTDTQYF. CDR3 bases: TGCAGTTGGCGAAGCGTGTCTAGCACAGATACGCAGTATTTT.

The V call is TRBV28, the J call TRBJ2-1; 7 bases agree with TRBD1. The V gene end was trimmed by 4 bases and the J gene end by 6 bases; junction bases not matched to a gene: 12. The CDR3 has 16 residues. Germline V gene lookup returns CDR1 MDHEN and CDR2 SYDVKM. CDR3 sequence (DNA): TGTGCCAGCAGTTCCCCCGAACAGGGGAACCTCAATGAGCAGTTCTTC. It yields the protein CASSSPEQGNLNEQFF.

The J gene is TRBJ1-5, the V gene TRBV28; D may be TRBD1 (5 bases). V shed 3 bases and J shed 5 bases, with 17 bases lying between them. Germline CDR1 reads MDHEN; CDR2 reads SYDVKM. The length of the CDR3 is 16 residues. CDR3 protein: CASSFTALRDYQPQHF. CDR3 coding DNA: TGTGCCAGCAGTTTTACTGCTCTCAGGGATTATCAGCCCCAGCATTTT.

Ten or more counts support this clonotype. This chain connects TRBV19 to TRBJ1-1, with 8 bases lining up with TRBD1. Germline V lookup: CDR1 LNHDA, CDR2 SQIVND (reference sequence). V dropped 4 bases and J dropped 0; count of bases not matched to a gene: 4. This CDR3 spans 15 amino acids. The CDR3 sequence is CASSTLTGVNTEAFF. CDR3 sequence (DNA): TGTGCCAGTAGTACTCTGACAGGGGTGAACACTGAAGCTTTCTTT.

This clonotype was picked up many times. The gene calls are TRBV29-1 and TRBJ1-2; D unclear. Germline V gives CDR1 SQVTM, CDR2 ANQGSEA. The CDR3 runs 12 residues. The germline V and J ends were trimmed by 2 bases and 7 bases, with 11 bases remaining between them. CDR3: CSVEWQDGGYTF. The CDR3 bases are TGCAGCGTTGAATGGCAGGATGGTGGCTACACCTTC.